Listed here is a single T cell receptor beta chain. CDR1 and CDR2 from the germline V gene are SNHLY and FYNNEI. The CDR3 sequence is 13 residues long. The source of the sample is a study of shared clonotypes between healthy human individuals. The method was immunoSEQ multiplex PCR; TCRdb's version includes in-frame clones alone and lacks a portion of them. The profile covers some 510,000 clones, with 79% appearing a single time and 13% taken by the ten largest. The clonotype comes from a woman in her thirties or forties in good health. Some clones in this sample may be carry-over from other donors' samples. This rearrangement joins TRBV2 to TRBJ1-5; D remains ambiguous. The sequenced sample consisted of PBMCs. The CDR3 loop reads CATRGGHNQPQHF. The CDR3 DNA reads TGTGCGACTCGGGGAGGGCACAATCAGCCCCAGCATTTT.